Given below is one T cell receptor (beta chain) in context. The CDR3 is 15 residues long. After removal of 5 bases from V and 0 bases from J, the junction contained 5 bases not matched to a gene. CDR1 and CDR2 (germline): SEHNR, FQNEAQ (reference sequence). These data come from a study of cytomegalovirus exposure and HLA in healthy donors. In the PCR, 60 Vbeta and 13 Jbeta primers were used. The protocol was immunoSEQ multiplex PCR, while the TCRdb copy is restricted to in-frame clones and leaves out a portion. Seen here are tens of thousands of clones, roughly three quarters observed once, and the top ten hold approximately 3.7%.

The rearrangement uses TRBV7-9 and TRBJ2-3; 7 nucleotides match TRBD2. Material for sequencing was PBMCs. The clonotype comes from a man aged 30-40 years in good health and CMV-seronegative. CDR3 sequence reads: CASSPGLSSTDTQYF. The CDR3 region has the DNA TGTGCCAGCAGCCCGGGACTATCCAGCACAGATACGCAGTATTTT.